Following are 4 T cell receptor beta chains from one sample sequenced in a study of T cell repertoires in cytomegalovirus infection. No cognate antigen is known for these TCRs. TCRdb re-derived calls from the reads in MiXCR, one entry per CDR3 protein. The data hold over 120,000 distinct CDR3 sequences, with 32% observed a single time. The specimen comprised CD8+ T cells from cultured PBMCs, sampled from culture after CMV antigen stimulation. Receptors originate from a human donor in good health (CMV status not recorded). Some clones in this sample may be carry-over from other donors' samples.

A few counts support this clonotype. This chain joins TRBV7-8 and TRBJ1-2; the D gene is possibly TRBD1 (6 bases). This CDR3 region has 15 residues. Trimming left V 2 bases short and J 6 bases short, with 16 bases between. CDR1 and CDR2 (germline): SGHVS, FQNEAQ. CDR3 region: CASSLTQGTGNGYTF. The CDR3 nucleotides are TGTGCCAGCAGCTTAACACAGGGTACGGGGAATGGCTACACCTTC.

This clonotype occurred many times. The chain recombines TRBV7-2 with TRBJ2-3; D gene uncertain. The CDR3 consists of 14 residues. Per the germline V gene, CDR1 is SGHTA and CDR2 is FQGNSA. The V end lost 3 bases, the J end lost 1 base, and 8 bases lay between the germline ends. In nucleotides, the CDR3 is TGTGCCAGCAGCTTGATAGCTGGCACAGATACGCAGTATTTT. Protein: CASSLIAGTDTQYF. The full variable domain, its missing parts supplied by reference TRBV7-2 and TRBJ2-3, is GAGVSQSPSNKVTEKGKDVELRCDPISGHTALYWYRQSLGQGLEFLIYFQGNSAPDKSGLPSDRFSAERTGGSVSTLTIQRTQQEDSAVYLCASSLIAGTDTQYFGPGTRLTVL.

CDR3 nucleotide sequence: TGTGCCAGCGGATCCTACCTCGCCAACAGGGGGAAAAACATTCAGTACTTC. This codes for CASGSYLANRGKNIQYF. J is TRBJ2-4 and V is TRBV6-2 or TRBV6-3; 8 bases agree with TRBD1. J gave up 4 bases and V 8 bases, and 16 bases lay outside the gene matches. Germline V gene lookup returns CDR1 MNHEY and CDR2 SVGEGT. The CDR3 is made up of 17 amino acids.

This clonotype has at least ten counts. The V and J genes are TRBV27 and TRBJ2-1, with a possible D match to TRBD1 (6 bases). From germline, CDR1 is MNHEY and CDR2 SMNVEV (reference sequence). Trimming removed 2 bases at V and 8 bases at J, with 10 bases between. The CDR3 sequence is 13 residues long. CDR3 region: CASSLGRGDEQFF. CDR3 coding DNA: TGTGCCAGCAGTTTAGGCAGGGGCGATGAGCAGTTCTTC.